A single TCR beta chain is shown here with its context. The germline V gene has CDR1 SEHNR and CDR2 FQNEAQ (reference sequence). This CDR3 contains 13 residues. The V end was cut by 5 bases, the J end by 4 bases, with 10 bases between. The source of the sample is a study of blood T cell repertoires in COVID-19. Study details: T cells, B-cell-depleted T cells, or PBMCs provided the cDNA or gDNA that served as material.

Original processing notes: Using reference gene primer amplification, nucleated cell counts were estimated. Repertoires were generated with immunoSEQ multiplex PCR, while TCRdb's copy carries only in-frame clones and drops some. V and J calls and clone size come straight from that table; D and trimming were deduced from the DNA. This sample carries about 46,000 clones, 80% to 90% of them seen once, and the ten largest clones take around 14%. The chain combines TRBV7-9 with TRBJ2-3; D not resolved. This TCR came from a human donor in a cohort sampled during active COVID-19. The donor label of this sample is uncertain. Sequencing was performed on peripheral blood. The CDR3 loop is CASSGEGSDTQYF. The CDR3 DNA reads TGTGCCAGCAGCGGAGAAGGTTCAGATACGCAGTATTTT.